The 32 T cell receptor beta chains given below trace back to one sample, sequenced in a study of cytomegalovirus exposure and HLA in healthy donors. In the PCR, 60 Vbeta and 13 Jbeta primers were used. This table comes from immunoSEQ multiplex PCR, and its TCRdb copy is limited to in-frame clones, with some not included. The sample lists 100,000 or so clones; about three quarters were seen once. What was sequenced was PBMCs. The receptor set was obtained from a male donor in good health and CMV-seronegative.

The V call is TRBV5-5, the J call TRBJ1-5; D might be TRBD1 (5 bases). V shed 0 bases and J shed 3 bases, with 19 bases lying between them. CDR3 length: 18 amino acids. Per the germline V gene, CDR1 is SGHKS and CDR2 is YYEKEE (reference sequence). In DNA form, the CDR3 reads TGTGCCAGCAGCTTGGGCCCGGATCGTGACAGATTCAATCAGCCCCAGCATTTT. Translation gives CASSLGPDRDRFNQPQHF. Full variable domain (rest looked up from reference TRBV5-5 and TRBJ1-5): DAGVTQSPTHLIKTRGQQVTLRCSPISGHKSVSWYQQVLGQGPQFIFQYYEKEERGRGNFPDRFSARQFPNYSSELNVNALLLGDSALYLCASSLGPDRDRFNQPQHFGDGTRLSIL.

V gene TRBV11-2 combines with J gene TRBJ2-2, with 11 bases identical to TRBD1. The CDR3 spans 18 residues. Germline CDR1 is SGHAT and CDR2 is FQNNGV. J was trimmed by 4 bases and V by 4 bases; bases with no gene match: 11. The CDR3 here is CASSSYRTGGGSTGELFF. Here the CDR3 DNA reads TGTGCCAGCAGCTCCTATCGGACAGGGGGCGGTAGCACCGGGGAGCTGTTTTTT.

The chain carries TRBV7-8 and TRBJ2-5, with 7 bases that match TRBD2. The DNA end favors TRBJ2-7, so the J call may be wrong. Looked up from germline, CDR1 is SGHVS and CDR2 is FQNEAQ. This CDR3 comprises 15 residues. CDR3 DNA sequence: TGTGCCAGCAGCGACCCCCCGGGACTATCCTACGAGCAGTACTTC. Protein product: CASSDPPGLSYEQYF.

The V and J genes are TRBV27 and TRBJ2-5; maybe TRBD1 (6 bases). The CDR3 has 16 residues. Deletions cut 0 bases from V and 4 bases from J, with 15 bases between. Germline CDR1 and CDR2: MNHEY and SMNVEV (reference sequence). The CDR3 DNA follows: TGTGCCAGCAGTTTATCGACAACAGGGAATTTAGAGACCCAGTACTTC. Its translation: CASSLSTTGNLETQYF.

V is TRBV7-2 and J is TRBJ2-1, with 8 bases that match TRBD2. CDR1 is SGHTA, CDR2 FQGNSA, per germline. The CDR3 length is 15 residues. The V and J ends lost 5 bases and 4 bases, in that order; junction bases with no gene match: 7. The CDR3 region has the DNA TGTGCCAGCAGCCGATCTAGCGGGTCTTACAATGAGCAGTTCTTC. Amino acid sequence: CASSRSSGSYNEQFF.

The chain joins TRBV5-1 to TRBJ2-2; TRBD1 matches at 9 bases. Germline V lookup: CDR1 SGHRS, CDR2 YFSETQ. V lost 0 bases to trimming and J lost 0 bases; unmatched junction nucleotides: 12. This CDR3 spans 20 amino acids. The CDR3 sequence: CASSLEGTGLTLSNTGELFF. CDR3 sequence (DNA): TGCGCCAGCAGCTTGGAGGGGACAGGGCTCACCCTTTCGAACACCGGGGAGCTGTTTTTT.

The gene calls are TRBV10-3 and TRBJ2-2, with D possibly TRBD2 on 6 matching bases. Trimming took off 2 bases at V and 6 bases at J, with 13 bases between the two ends. The CDR3 runs 15 residues. Germline V gene sequence: CDR1 ENHRY, CDR2 SYGVKD. The CDR3 region is CAISEGGRDPGELFF. For the CDR3, the DNA is TGTGCCATCAGTGAGGGAGGGCGGGATCCCGGGGAGCTGTTTTTT.

The chain uses TRBV7-8 and TRBJ1-5, with 7 positions matching TRBD1. The CDR3 loop spans 15 amino acids. Germline loops: CDR1 SGHVS, CDR2 FQNEAQ. The V and J ends lost 0 bases and 4 bases, in that order; junction bases with no gene match: 3. DNA of the CDR3: TGTGCCAGCAGCTTAGCCTACAGGGGAAATCAGCCCCAGCATTTT. Translated: CASSLAYRGNQPQHF.

In DNA form, the CDR3 reads TGTGCCAGCGGGACAGGGATGGACACCGGGGAGCTGTTTTTT. Protein: CASGTGMDTGELFF. The chain uses TRBV10-3 and TRBJ2-2; 9 nucleotides align to TRBD1. The ends lost 10 bases at V and 3 bases at J; junction bases unmatched: 6. Germline assignment: CDR1 ENHRY and CDR2 SYGVKD. CDR3 length: 14 residues.

With respect to this clone: Compared with germline, one end of the junction differs, possibly owing to a read error. The chain has TRBV7-9 and TRBJ2-7; D gene unclear. Germline CDR1 is SEHNR and CDR2 is FQNEAQ (reference sequence). The CDR3 is 12 amino acids. In DNA, the CDR3 is TGTTCCAGCAGCTTATCCGGCTACGAGCAGTACTTC. Its protein product is CSSSLSGYEQYF.

This clone was detected once. The gene calls are TRBV5-1 and TRBJ2-1, with 7 bases aligning to TRBD1. Germline V gene lookup returns CDR1 SGHRS and CDR2 YFSETQ. The V gene end was trimmed by 6 bases and the J gene end by 8 bases; junction bases not matched to a gene: 11. The length of the CDR3 is 14 residues. The CDR3 loop reads CASKVEGASHEQFF. CDR3 nucleotide sequence: TGCGCCAGCAAGGTTGAGGGGGCATCGCATGAGCAGTTCTTC.

This chain joins TRBV7-2 and TRBJ2-7; D gene unclear. This CDR3 is 16 amino acids long. V was shortened by 0 bases and J by 0 bases, with 12 bases between the two germline ends. The germline CDR1 and CDR2 sequences are SGHTA and FQGNSA. This chain's CDR3 is CASSLAHGGSSYEQYF. As DNA, the CDR3 is TGTGCCAGCAGCTTAGCGCATGGCGGTAGCTCCTACGAGCAGTACTTC.

V is TRBV6-1 and J is TRBJ1-1; 8 nucleotides match TRBD1. Trimming removed 6 bases from V and 5 bases from J; junction bases left unmatched: 8. CDR3 size: 14 residues. The V gene's germline CDR1 is MNHNS and CDR2 SASEGT. The CDR3 DNA is TGTGCCAGCAGACCCACAGGGGGGAGGACTGAAGCTTTCTTT. Its translation is CASRPTGGRTEAFF.

This chain uses TRBV5-6 with TRBJ2-3; 9 bases match TRBD1. The germline V gene encodes CDR1 SGHDT and CDR2 YYEEEE. This CDR3 is built from 16 residues. Germline trimming cut 1 base from V and 2 bases from J; bases unmatched to any gene: 5. CDR3 coding DNA: TGTGCCAGCAGCTTGAACAGGGGGCGAAACACAGATACGCAGTATTTT. Its translation: CASSLNRGRNTDTQYF. Based on the CDR3 plus reference TRBV5-6 and TRBJ2-3, the full variable domain is DAGVTQSPTHLIKTRGQQVTLRCSPKSGHDTVSWYQQALGQGPQFIFQYYEEEERQRGNFPDRFSGHQFPNYSSELNVNALLLGDSALYLCASSLNRGRNTDTQYFGPGTRLTVL.

This chain links TRBV7-2 with TRBJ2-3; 10 bases map to TRBD2. J gave up 1 base and V 3 bases, and 4 bases lay outside the gene matches. The length of the CDR3 is 16 residues. The germline gives CDR1 SGHTA, CDR2 FQGNSA. CDR3 nucleotide sequence: TGTGCCAGCAGCTTTTTTCTAGCGGGAGGCACAGATACGCAGTATTTT. This codes for CASSFFLAGGTDTQYF.

This clone was seen a handful of times. The chain recombines TRBV7-3 with TRBJ1-1, with 7 bases that match TRBD1. Trimming took 5 bases from V and 4 from J; bases not matched to a gene: 4. CDR1 and CDR2 (germline): SGHTA, FQGTGA. This CDR3 is 13 amino acids long. DNA for the CDR3: TGTGCCAGCAGCCAGACAGGGATCACTGAAGCTTTCTTT. Protein product: CASSQTGITEAFF.

The chain links TRBV7-9 to TRBJ1-1; D is possibly TRBD1 (5 bases). V lost 3 bases and J 4 bases, leaving 9 bases between the germline ends. Germline V gene lookup returns CDR1 SEHNR and CDR2 FQNEAQ (reference sequence). The CDR3 is 13 amino acids. CDR3 sequence (DNA): TGTGCCAGCAGCTTCGGGGGATCCACTGAAGCTTTCTTT. Amino acids: CASSFGGSTEAFF.

J is TRBJ2-1 and V is TRBV7-9, with 8 bases aligning to TRBD2. The CDR3 runs 12 residues. Germline lookup yields CDR1 SEHNR and CDR2 FQNEAQ (reference sequence). CDR3 in DNA: TGTGCTGTGGTGGCGGGGGGCAATGAGCAGTTCTTC. Its protein product is CAVVAGGNEQFF. Filled out from reference TRBV7-9 and TRBJ2-1, the complete variable domain reads DTGVSQNPRHKITKRGQNVTFRCDPISEHNRLYWYRQTLGQGPEFLTYFQNEAQLEKSRLLSDRFSAERPKGSFSTLEIQRTEQGDSAMYLCAVVAGGNEQFFGPGTRLTVL.

This chain uses TRBV11-2 with TRBJ2-7; D unclear. Germline V lookup: CDR1 SGHAT, CDR2 FQNNGV. V gave up 0 bases and J gave up 6 bases, with 12 bases separating them. The length of the CDR3 is 14 residues. Here the CDR3 DNA reads TGTGCCAGCAGCTTAGATTCGGCAGGCCCCGAGCAGTACTTC. This translates into CASSLDSAGPEQYF.

The V and J genes are TRBV4-2 and TRBJ2-3; possible D gene TRBD2, 6 bases. Germline V gene lookup returns CDR1 LGHNA and CDR2 YNFKEQ. V gave up 0 bases and J gave up 2 bases, with 9 bases separating them. This CDR3 region has 15 residues. Here the CDR3 reads CASSQDGGNTDTQYF. In DNA, the CDR3 is TGTGCCAGCAGCCAAGATGGGGGGAACACAGATACGCAGTATTTT.

This clone was detected only a few times. The V and J genes are TRBV6-1 and TRBJ2-7, with D unresolved. The length of the CDR3 is 15 residues. From germline, CDR1 is MNHNS and CDR2 SASEGT. V dropped 5 bases and J dropped 0 bases, with 14 bases sitting between them. This chain's CDR3 is CASSSPRINSYEQYF. The CDR3 DNA follows: TGTGCCAGCAGTTCACCTAGGATCAACTCCTACGAGCAGTACTTC.

As DNA, the CDR3 is TGTGCCAGCAGCTTAAGGACTAGCGGTAGCTCCTACAATGAGCAGTTCTTC. It yields the protein CASSLRTSGSSYNEQFF. The genes are TRBV7-8 and TRBJ2-1; 10 bases are shared with TRBD2. Germline V gene lookup returns CDR1 SGHVS and CDR2 FQNEAQ. This CDR3 has 17 amino acids. The J segment lost 0 bases and the V segment lost 2 bases, leaving 4 bases of the junction unmatched. Drawing the rest from reference TRBV7-8 and TRBJ2-1, the complete variable domain is GAGVSQSPRYKVAKRGQDVALRCDPISGHVSLFWYQQALGQGPEFLTYFQNEAQLDKSGLPSDRFFAERPEGSVSTLKIQRTQQEDSAVYLCASSLRTSGSSYNEQFFGPGTRLTVL.

The CDR3 loop is CASSFRTGGYEQYF. CDR3 bases: TGTGCCAGCAGTTTCCGGACAGGGGGCTACGAGCAGTACTTC. The chain uses TRBV7-2 and TRBJ2-7, with TRBD1 identical over 10 bases. Germline-derived CDR1 and CDR2 are SGHTA and FQGNSA. The CDR3 is made up of 14 amino acids. V was pared by 6 bases and J by 3 bases, with 5 bases of the junction left unmatched.

The chain has TRBV19 and TRBJ2-3; 7 bases map to TRBD2. Germline V gene data show CDR1 as LNHDA and CDR2 as SQIVND (reference sequence). The CDR3 totals 17 residues. The V and J ends lost 3 bases and 1 base, in that order; junction bases with no gene match: 10. This CDR3 reads CASSITAREGGTDTQYF. Here the CDR3 DNA reads TGTGCCAGTAGTATCACGGCGAGGGAGGGAGGCACAGATACGCAGTATTTT. Full variable domain (rest looked up from reference TRBV19 and TRBJ2-3): DGGITQSPKYLFRKEGQNVTLSCEQNLNHDAMYWYRQDPGQGLRLIYYSQIVNDFQKGDIAEGYSVSREKKESFPLTVTSAQKNPTAFYLCASSITAREGGTDTQYFGPGTRLTVL.

CDR3 sequence: CASIQGTENTEAFF. In DNA form, the CDR3 reads TGTGCCAGTATTCAGGGGACCGAGAACACTGAAGCTTTCTTT. V and J are TRBV19 and TRBJ1-1; D is possibly TRBD1 (6 bases). Per the germline V gene, CDR1 is LNHDA and CDR2 is SQIVND (reference sequence). The CDR3 contains 14 residues. The ends were cut back, 7 bases at V and 1 base at J, with 13 bases in the middle.

The chain's CDR3 is CASSLQGSTYEQYF. The DNA of the CDR3 is TGTGCCAGTAGTTTACAGGGGTCCACCTACGAGCAGTACTTC. The rearrangement links TRBV19 to TRBJ2-7, with 7 positions matching TRBD1. The germline CDR1 and CDR2 sequences are LNHDA and SQIVND (reference sequence). V lost 5 bases, J lost 2 bases, and 6 bases stayed unmatched. The CDR3 has 14 residues.

This clone came up a few times. The chain combines TRBV28 with TRBJ2-1; TRBD2 matches 7 bases. Unmatched junction bases numbered 18, after V lost 5 bases and J lost 5 bases. Looked up from germline, CDR1 is MDHEN and CDR2 is SYDVKM. CDR3 size: 18 residues. This CDR3 reads CASSLRALLAEPNNEQFF. The DNA for the CDR3 is TGTGCCAGCAGTCTCCGTGCCCTCCTAGCGGAACCCAACAATGAGCAGTTCTTC.

The table lists this clone with a few counts. At one end, the junction sequence differs from germline, possibly due to a read error. The rearrangement links TRBV6-4 to TRBJ2-2; TRBD1 matches 7 bases. The CDR3 extends over 17 amino acids. Germline V lookup: CDR1 MRHNA, CDR2 SNTAGT. CDR3 sequence reads: CASSDVPGTAKTGELFF. In DNA, the CDR3 is TGTGCCAGCAGTGACGTGCCGGGGACAGCGAAAACCGGGGAGCTGTTTTTT.

The rearrangement links TRBV7-9 to TRBJ2-5; TRBD2 agrees at 11 bases. V gave up 5 bases and J gave up 0 bases; unmatched junction bases: 8. The CDR3 extends over 17 amino acids. Germline V gene lookup returns CDR1 SEHNR and CDR2 FQNEAQ (reference sequence). The CDR3 region is CASSPILGLADQETQYF. CDR3 coding DNA: TGTGCCAGCAGCCCGATTTTGGGACTAGCGGACCAAGAGACCCAGTACTTC.

About this clone: The same CDR3 can be traced to other DNA sequences in this sample. V is TRBV5-6 and J is TRBJ2-3; D not resolved. This CDR3 region has 13 residues. Germline V lookup: CDR1 SGHDT, CDR2 YYEEEE. The germline V and J ends were trimmed by 0 bases and 1 base, with 3 bases remaining between them. CDR3 sequence: CASSLGGTDTQYF. The CDR3 DNA reads TGTGCCAGCAGCTTGGGAGGCACAGATACGCAGTATTTT. Supplemented by reference TRBV5-6 and TRBJ2-3, the full variable domain reads DAGVTQSPTHLIKTRGQQVTLRCSPKSGHDTVSWYQQALGQGPQFIFQYYEEEERQRGNFPDRFSGHQFPNYSSELNVNALLLGDSALYLCASSLGGTDTQYFGPGTRLTVL.

The CDR3 loop reads CASGPAGVGQPQHF. The CDR3 nucleotides read TGTGCCAGCGGCCCGGCAGGGGTCGGTCAGCCCCAGCATTTT. The chain links TRBV7-9 to TRBJ1-5, with D tentatively TRBD1 (6 bases). Germline-derived CDR1 and CDR2 are SEHNR and FQNEAQ (reference sequence). The CDR3 runs to 14 residues. The germline V and J ends were trimmed by 8 bases and 6 bases, with 17 bases remaining between them.

The genes are TRBV6-5 and TRBJ2-3; weak D call: TRBD1 (6 bases). The CDR3 contains 15 residues. Trimming stripped 6 bases from V and 2 bases from J, with 15 bases between. Germline V gene lookup returns CDR1 MNHEY and CDR2 SVGAGI. The CDR3 reads CASSPLRGTTDTQYF. The CDR3 DNA reads TGTGCCAGCAGCCCTCTGAGGGGGACCACAGATACGCAGTATTTT.